The source of this T cell receptor beta chain is a study of shared clonotypes between healthy human individuals. Study in general: The study drew on two women and a few men aged 18 to 49 as donors. Study results and caveats: The diversity represented, both genetic and in exposure history, was limited by few donors.

Genomic DNA belonging to each subset was distributed in equal measure over several immunoSEQ plates. Unsorted PBMC DNA sequencing spanned ten immunoSEQ deep assay plates. The repertoire was sequenced with immunoSEQ multiplex PCR; TCRdb's copy has only in-frame clones and lacks some. The profile shows some 96,000 clones, around half of them singletons. Trimming took 4 bases from V and 4 from J, leaving 11 bases between them. CDR1 KGHSH and CDR2 LQKENI come from the germline V gene. The CDR3 runs to 14 residues. Comment on this clone: Its target is unknown.

The receptor was derived from a woman in her 40s in good health. Some clones in this sample may be carry-over from other donors' samples. Sequencing was performed on PBMCs. The chain links TRBV18 to TRBJ1-5; D gene unclear. CDR3 nucleotide sequence: TGTGCCAGCTCACTGGCAGAGCGGAATCAGCCCCAGCATTTT. Translating gives CASSLAERNQPQHF.